Listed here is a single TCR beta chain. Germline loops: CDR1 KGHSH, CDR2 LQKENI. The CDR3 runs 16 residues. V was clipped by 2 bases and J by 4 bases; unmatched bases: 8. In the study's own analysis: From reference gene primer amplification, estimates of nucleated cell counts were derived. TCRdb keeps only in-frame clones here, not all; method: immunoSEQ multiplex PCR. The V and J calls and clone size come from that table; D and trimming were worked out from the DNA. The sample lists over 100,000 clones, about 79% occurring once. The data originate from a study of blood T cell repertoires in COVID-19. For the study at large: COVID-19 samples collected from the United States, Italy and Spain covered acute and convalescent phases. PBMCs, B-cell-depleted T cells, or T cells provided the cDNA or gDNA that made up the material.

This clonotype was obtained from a woman older than 75 with active or convalescent COVID-19. The sequenced material came from peripheral blood. This chain links TRBV18 with TRBJ2-7; 10 positions agree with TRBD1. CDR3 region: CASSPGTGAAAYEQYF. The CDR3 bases are TGTGCCAGCTCACCAGGGACAGGGGCCGCCGCATACGAGCAGTACTTC.